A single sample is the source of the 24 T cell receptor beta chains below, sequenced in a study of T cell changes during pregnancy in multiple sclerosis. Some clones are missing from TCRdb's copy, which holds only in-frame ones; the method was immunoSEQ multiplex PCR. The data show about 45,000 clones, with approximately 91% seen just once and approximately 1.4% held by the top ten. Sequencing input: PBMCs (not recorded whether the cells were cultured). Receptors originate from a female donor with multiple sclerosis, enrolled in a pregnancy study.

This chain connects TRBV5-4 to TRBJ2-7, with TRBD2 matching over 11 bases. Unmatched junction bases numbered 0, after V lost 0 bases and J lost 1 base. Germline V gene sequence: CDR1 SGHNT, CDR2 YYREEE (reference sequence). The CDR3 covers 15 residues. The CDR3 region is CASSLGLAGSYEQYF. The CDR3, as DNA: TGTGCCAGCAGCTTGGGACTAGCGGGGTCCTACGAGCAGTACTTC.

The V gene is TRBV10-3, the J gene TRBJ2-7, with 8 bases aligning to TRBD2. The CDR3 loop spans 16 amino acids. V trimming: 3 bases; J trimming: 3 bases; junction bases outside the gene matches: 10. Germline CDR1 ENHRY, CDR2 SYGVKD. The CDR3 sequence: CAISDTRAGGGYEQYF. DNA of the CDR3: TGTGCCATCAGTGATACTCGGGCGGGAGGAGGCTACGAGCAGTACTTC.

CDR3 amino acids: CASSEGNHRETEAFF. In DNA form, the CDR3 reads TGTGCCAGCAGTGAGGGGAACCACAGGGAGACTGAAGCTTTCTTT. The rearrangement links TRBV6-1 to TRBJ1-1; D might be TRBD1 (6 bases). The CDR3 has 15 amino acids. In germline, CDR1 is MNHNS, CDR2 SASEGT. Trimming took 3 bases from V and 5 from J, leaving 16 bases between them.

The CDR3 DNA sequence: TGTGCCAGTAGGCCGACGGCTAGCGGGAGGGCCGGGGAGACCCAGTACTTC. This sequence encodes CASRPTASGRAGETQYF. The chain has TRBV19 and TRBJ2-5, with 12 nucleotides matching TRBD2. Germline V gives CDR1 LNHDA, CDR2 SQIVND (reference sequence). Losses at the gene ends were 6 bases for V and 5 bases for J; bases not matched to a gene: 13. The CDR3 totals 17 residues. Drawing the rest from reference TRBV19 and TRBJ2-5, the complete variable domain is DGGITQSPKYLFRKEGQNVTLSCEQNLNHDAMYWYRQDPGQGLRLIYYSQIVNDFQKGDIAEGYSVSREKKESFPLTVTSAQKNPTAFYLCASRPTASGRAGETQYFGPGTRLLVL.

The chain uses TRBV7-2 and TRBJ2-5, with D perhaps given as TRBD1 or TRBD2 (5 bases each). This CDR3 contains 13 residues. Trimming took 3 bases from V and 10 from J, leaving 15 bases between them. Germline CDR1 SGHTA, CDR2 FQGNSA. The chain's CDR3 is CASSFRGYPGQYF. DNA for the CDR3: TGTGCCAGCAGCTTTCGGGGCTACCCGGGCCAGTACTTC.

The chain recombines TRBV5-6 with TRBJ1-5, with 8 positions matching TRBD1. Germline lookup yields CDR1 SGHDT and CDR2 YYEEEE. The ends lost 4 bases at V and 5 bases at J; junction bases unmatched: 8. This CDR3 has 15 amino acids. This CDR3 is CASSRQGQDYQPQHF. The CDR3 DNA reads TGTGCCAGCAGCCGCCAGGGACAGGATTATCAGCCCCAGCATTTT.

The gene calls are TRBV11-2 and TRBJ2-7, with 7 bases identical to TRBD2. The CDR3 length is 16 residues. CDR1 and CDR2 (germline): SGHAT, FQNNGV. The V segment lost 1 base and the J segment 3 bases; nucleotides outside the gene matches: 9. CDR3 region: CASSLVVGTIFYEQYF. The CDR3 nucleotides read TGTGCCAGCAGCTTAGTGGTGGGGACTATCTTCTACGAGCAGTACTTC.

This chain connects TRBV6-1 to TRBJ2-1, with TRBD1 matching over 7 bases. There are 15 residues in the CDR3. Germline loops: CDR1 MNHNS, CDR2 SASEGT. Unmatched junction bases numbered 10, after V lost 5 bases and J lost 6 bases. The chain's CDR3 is CASSLRQGGGNEQFF. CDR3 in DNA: TGTGCCAGCAGTTTAAGACAGGGTGGGGGCAATGAGCAGTTCTTC.

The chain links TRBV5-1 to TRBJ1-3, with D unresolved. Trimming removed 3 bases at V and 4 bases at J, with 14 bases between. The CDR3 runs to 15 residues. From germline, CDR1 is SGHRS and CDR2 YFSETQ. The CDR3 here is CASSSAVGEGNTIYF. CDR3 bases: TGCGCCAGCAGCTCCGCGGTCGGGGAGGGAAACACCATATATTTT.

CDR3 in amino acids: CASIGGMNTEAFF. In nucleotides, the CDR3 is TGTGCCAGCATCGGCGGCATGAACACTGAAGCTTTCTTT. The rearrangement joins TRBV7-9 to TRBJ1-1; D is unresolved. The CDR3 covers 13 residues. Germline V CDR1 and CDR2: SEHNR, FQNEAQ (reference sequence). Trimming cost V 7 bases and J 0 bases, with 9 bases left between them.

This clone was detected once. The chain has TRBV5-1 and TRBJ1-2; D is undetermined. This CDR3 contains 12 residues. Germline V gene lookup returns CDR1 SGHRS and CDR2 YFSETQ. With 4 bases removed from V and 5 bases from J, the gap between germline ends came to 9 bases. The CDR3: CASSPIGYGYTF. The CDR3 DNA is TGCGCCAGCAGCCCTATAGGGTATGGCTACACCTTC.

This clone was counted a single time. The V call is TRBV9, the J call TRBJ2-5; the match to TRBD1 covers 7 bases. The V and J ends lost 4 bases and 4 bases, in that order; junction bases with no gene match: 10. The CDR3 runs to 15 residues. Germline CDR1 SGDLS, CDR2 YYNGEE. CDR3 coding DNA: TGTGCCAGCAGCACAGGAGCCGACAGGGCAGAGACCCAGTACTTC. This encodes CASSTGADRAETQYF.

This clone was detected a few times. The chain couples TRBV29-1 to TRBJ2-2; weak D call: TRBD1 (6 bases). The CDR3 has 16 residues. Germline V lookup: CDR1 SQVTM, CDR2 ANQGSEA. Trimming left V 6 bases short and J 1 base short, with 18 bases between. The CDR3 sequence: CSVSPQGSLNTGELFF. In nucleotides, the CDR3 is TGCAGCGTCTCCCCGCAGGGGTCCCTGAACACCGGGGAGCTGTTTTTT.

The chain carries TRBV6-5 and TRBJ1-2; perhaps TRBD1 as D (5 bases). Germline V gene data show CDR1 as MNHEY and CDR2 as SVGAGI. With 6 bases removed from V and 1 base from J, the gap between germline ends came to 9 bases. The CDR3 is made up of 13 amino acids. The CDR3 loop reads CASRKGLNYGYTF. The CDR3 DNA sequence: TGTGCCAGCAGAAAGGGGCTTAACTATGGCTACACCTTC.

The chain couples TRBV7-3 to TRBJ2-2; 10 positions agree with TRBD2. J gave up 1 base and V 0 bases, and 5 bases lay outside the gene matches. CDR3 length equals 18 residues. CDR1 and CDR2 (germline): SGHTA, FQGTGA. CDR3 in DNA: TGTGCCAGCAGCTTAACAGCTAGCGGGAGTAAGAACACCGGGGAGCTGTTTTTT. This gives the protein CASSLTASGSKNTGELFF.

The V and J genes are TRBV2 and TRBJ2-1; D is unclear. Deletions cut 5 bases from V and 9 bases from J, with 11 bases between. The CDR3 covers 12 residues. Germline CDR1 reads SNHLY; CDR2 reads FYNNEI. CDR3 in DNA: TGTGCCAGCAGTTTTAGTGGATTTGAGCAGTTCTTC. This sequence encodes CASSFSGFEQFF.

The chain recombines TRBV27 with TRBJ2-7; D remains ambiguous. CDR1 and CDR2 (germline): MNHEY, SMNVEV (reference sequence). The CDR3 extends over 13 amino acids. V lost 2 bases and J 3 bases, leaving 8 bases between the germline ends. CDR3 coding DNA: TGTGCCAGCAGTTTAGGCGAAGGCTACGAGCAGTACTTC. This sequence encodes CASSLGEGYEQYF.

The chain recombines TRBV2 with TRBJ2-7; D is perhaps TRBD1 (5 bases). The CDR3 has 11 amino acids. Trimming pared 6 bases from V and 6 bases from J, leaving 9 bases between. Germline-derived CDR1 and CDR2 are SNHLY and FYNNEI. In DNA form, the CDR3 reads TGTGCCAGCAGAGACAGTGGCGAGCAGTACTTC. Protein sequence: CASRDSGEQYF.

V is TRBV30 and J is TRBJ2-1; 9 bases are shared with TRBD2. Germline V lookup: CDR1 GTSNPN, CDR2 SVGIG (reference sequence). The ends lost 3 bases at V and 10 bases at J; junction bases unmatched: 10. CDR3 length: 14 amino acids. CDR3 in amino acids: CAWRPAGGIGEQFF. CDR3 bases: TGTGCCTGGAGACCCGCGGGAGGGATTGGGGAGCAGTTCTTC.

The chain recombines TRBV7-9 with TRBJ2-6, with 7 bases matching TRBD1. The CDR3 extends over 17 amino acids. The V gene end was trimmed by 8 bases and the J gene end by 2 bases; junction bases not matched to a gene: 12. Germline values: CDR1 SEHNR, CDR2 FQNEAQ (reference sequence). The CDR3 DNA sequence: TGTGCCAGCGGCGTACAGGGGATATTAACTGGGGCCAACGTCCTGACTTTC. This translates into CASGVQGILTGANVLTF.

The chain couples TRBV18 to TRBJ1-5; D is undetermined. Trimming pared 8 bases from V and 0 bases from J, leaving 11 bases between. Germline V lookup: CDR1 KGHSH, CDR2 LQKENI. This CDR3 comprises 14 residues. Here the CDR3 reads CASQERNSNQPQHF. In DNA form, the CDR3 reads TGTGCCAGCCAAGAACGGAATAGCAATCAGCCCCAGCATTTT.

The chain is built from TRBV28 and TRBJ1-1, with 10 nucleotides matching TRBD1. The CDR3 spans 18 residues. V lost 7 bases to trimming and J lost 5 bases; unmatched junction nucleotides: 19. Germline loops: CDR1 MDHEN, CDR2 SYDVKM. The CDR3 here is CASTFKHTWDRGRTEAFF. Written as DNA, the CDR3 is TGTGCCAGCACCTTTAAGCATACCTGGGACAGGGGACGAACTGAAGCTTTCTTT.

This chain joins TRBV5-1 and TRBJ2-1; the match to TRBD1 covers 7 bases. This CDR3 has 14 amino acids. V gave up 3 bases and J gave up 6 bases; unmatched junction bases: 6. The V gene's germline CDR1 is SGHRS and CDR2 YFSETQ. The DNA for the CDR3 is TGCGCCAGCAGCTACCCCGGGACAGCCAATGAGCAGTTCTTC. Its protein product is CASSYPGTANEQFF.

In DNA, the CDR3 is TGTGCCAGCTCATCCGACCCTACCGGGGAGCTGTTTTTT. Protein product: CASSSDPTGELFF. The chain has TRBV6-5 and TRBJ2-2; D gene uncertain. Germline V CDR1 and CDR2: MNHEY, SVGAGI. V lost 8 bases to trimming and J lost 5 bases, with 12 bases between them. The CDR3 has 13 residues.